Following are 9 T cell receptor beta chains from one sample sequenced in a study of monozygotic twins with inflammatory bowel disease (dated by TCRdb to the late 2010s). The library came from 5' RACE. Reads for this sample came from an Illumina HiSeq 2500. The reads were reprocessed in TCRdb, with one entry per CDR3 protein sequence and no accompanying DNA. Per the sample table, the count is more than 85,000 distinct CDR3 sequences. The ten largest clones capture 12% of the sample. The sequenced sample was blood. The receptors were sampled from a human donor with ulcerative colitis or Crohn's disease, or a healthy co-twin of an affected twin (not recorded which).

The rearrangement joins TRBV24-1 to TRBJ1-2; TCRdb outputs TRBD1, but without DNA this stays unchecked. The germline gives CDR1 KGHDR, CDR2 SFDVKD. This CDR3 region has 14 residues. Here the CDR3 reads CATSDKRDIYGYTF.

This chain links TRBV7-3 with TRBJ2-1. The germline CDR1 and CDR2 sequences are SGHTA and FQGTGA. The CDR3 is 13 amino acids. The CDR3 spells CASSRSPLREQFF.

This chain's CDR3 is CASSSGGVYNEQFF. The gene calls are TRBV6-1 and TRBJ2-1; the D gene TCRdb calls, TRBD2, cannot be checked with no DNA. Germline CDR1 is MNHNS and CDR2 is SASEGT. This CDR3 has 14 amino acids.

V gene TRBV5-6 combines with J gene TRBJ1-2; TCRdb picks TRBD1, but there is no DNA to check that call. This CDR3 contains 15 residues. The V gene's germline CDR1 is SGHDT and CDR2 YYEEEE. The CDR3 loop reads CASSLVTGVRHGYTF.

The chain carries TRBV5-1 and TRBJ2-6; TCRdb outputs TRBD1, but without DNA this stays unchecked. The CDR3 is 16 residues long. Germline V gene data show CDR1 as SGHRS and CDR2 as YFSETQ. CDR3 residues: CASSTGTGAGANVLTF.

The chain couples TRBV20-1 to TRBJ2-7. CDR1 and CDR2 from the germline V gene are DFQATT and SNEGSKA (reference sequence). The CDR3 spans 13 residues. The CDR3 region is CSARLPSSYEQYF.

The chain recombines TRBV4-3 with TRBJ2-7; without DNA, the TCRdb call of TRBD2 cannot be checked. The CDR3 extends over 18 amino acids. Per germline, CDR1 LGHNA and CDR2 YSLEER. CDR3 sequence reads: CASSQEDGAGFNPFEQYF.

This chain uses TRBV5-1 with TRBJ2-1; TCRdb lists TRBD2, though no DNA is available to test this call. Germline values: CDR1 SGHRS, CDR2 YFSETQ. The CDR3 has 16 amino acids. The CDR3: CASSSRTSGSIDEQFF.

The chain recombines TRBV3-1 with TRBJ2-1; TCRdb outputs TRBD2, but without DNA this stays unchecked. Germline V CDR1 and CDR2: LGHDT, YNNKEL (reference sequence). The CDR3 consists of 15 residues. The CDR3 sequence is CASNQIGLASNEQFF.